These 22 T cell receptor beta chains originate from one sample sequenced in a study of technical replicates of blood from a handful of donors. Sequencing was performed with immunoSEQ multiplex PCR; in TCRdb, only in-frame clones are kept and a portion is missing. This table holds 74,000 or so clones, 80% to 95% found once. Sequencing was carried out using T cells isolated from PBMCs. All receptors derive from a human donor in good health.

The J gene is TRBJ1-3, the V gene TRBV7-8; no clear D. V dropped 4 bases and J dropped 0 bases, with 13 bases sitting between them. CDR1 is SGHVS and CDR2 is FQNEAQ in the germline V gene. The CDR3 covers 16 residues. Here the CDR3 DNA reads TGTGCCAGCAGCTACAGTAGGTTCACCTCTGGAAACACCATATATTTT. It codes for CASSYSRFTSGNTIYF.

The rearrangement links TRBV5-1 to TRBJ1-4; a possible D gene is TRBD1 (6 bases). Trimming cost V 4 bases and J 3 bases, with 10 bases left between them. The CDR3 loop spans 14 amino acids. CDR1 and CDR2 (germline): SGHRS, YFSETQ. CDR3: CASSQGMSNEKLFF. The CDR3 nucleotides read TGCGCCAGCAGCCAGGGGATGTCTAATGAAAAACTGTTTTTT.

The chain is built from TRBV6-6 and TRBJ1-3, with TRBD1 identical over 7 bases. Losses at the gene ends were 2 bases for V and 0 bases for J; bases not matched to a gene: 1. The CDR3 runs 15 residues. Looked up from germline, CDR1 is MNHNY and CDR2 is SVGAGI (reference sequence). CDR3 nucleotides: TGTGCCAGCAGTTACGGGACAGCCTCTGGAAACACCATATATTTT. This codes for CASSYGTASGNTIYF.

This clone was recorded only once. The rearrangement uses TRBV7-9 and TRBJ1-3, with D possibly being TRBD1 (6 bases). Germline V gene data show CDR1 as SEHNR and CDR2 as FQNEAQ (reference sequence). V gave up 5 bases and J gave up 1 base, with 6 bases separating them. This CDR3 has 13 amino acids. The CDR3 spells CASSDRSGNTIYF. CDR3 DNA sequence: TGTGCCAGCAGCGACAGGTCTGGAAACACCATATATTTT. The whole variable domain, remainder taken from reference TRBV7-9 and TRBJ1-3, is DTGVSQNPRHKITKRGQNVTFRCDPISEHNRLYWYRQTLGQGPEFLTYFQNEAQLEKSRLLSDRFSAERPKGSFSTLEIQRTEQGDSAMYLCASSDRSGNTIYFGEGSWLTVV.

The rearrangement uses TRBV29-1 and TRBJ2-2; 9 bases agree with TRBD1. The CDR3 is made up of 16 amino acids. In germline, CDR1 is SQVTM, CDR2 ANQGSEA. The V gene end was trimmed by 6 bases and the J gene end by 3 bases; junction bases not matched to a gene: 11. The CDR3 protein is CSVRTTGQGHTGELFF. The CDR3 region has the DNA TGCAGCGTCCGAACGACTGGACAGGGGCACACCGGGGAGCTGTTTTTT.

The rearrangement joins TRBV7-9 to TRBJ2-4; possibly TRBD2 for D (7 bases). Deletions cut 8 bases from V and 2 bases from J, with 13 bases between. CDR3 length: 14 residues. CDR1 and CDR2 from the germline V gene are SEHNR and FQNEAQ (reference sequence). In nucleotides, the CDR3 is TGTGCCAGCGTGGGAGGGGGAACCAAAAACATTCAGTACTTC. Protein product: CASVGGGTKNIQYF.

CDR3 in DNA: TGTGCCAGCAGTGAATATAGGCTAGCGGGGGGCTCAGATACGCAGTATTTT. This gives the protein CASSEYRLAGGSDTQYF. The chain is built from TRBV25-1 and TRBJ2-3; TRBD2 aligns across 11 bases. V lost 0 bases, J lost 4 bases, and 6 bases stayed unmatched. Germline-derived CDR1 and CDR2 are MGHDK and SYGVNS. This CDR3 spans 17 amino acids.

The chain joins TRBV5-4 to TRBJ2-6; D perhaps matches TRBD2 (6 bases). The V end was cut by 4 bases, the J end by 6 bases, with 11 bases between. The CDR3 has 14 amino acids. The V gene's germline CDR1 is SGHNT and CDR2 YYREEE (reference sequence). This CDR3 is CASSGWGEANVLTF. CDR3 sequence (DNA): TGTGCCAGCAGCGGTTGGGGGGAGGCCAACGTCCTGACTTTC.

This CDR3 reads CASSLGGRKDTGELFF. The DNA for the CDR3 is TGTGCCAGCAGCTTAGGCGGGAGAAAGGACACCGGGGAGCTGTTTTTT. The chain couples TRBV11-3 to TRBJ2-2, with 7 nucleotides matching TRBD2. The CDR3 extends over 16 amino acids. Germline lookup yields CDR1 SGHNT and CDR2 YENEEA. V was pared by 1 base and J by 3 bases, with 5 bases of the junction left unmatched.

The chain recombines TRBV28 with TRBJ2-7; 8 bases fit TRBD1. V gave up 0 bases and J gave up 0 bases; unmatched junction bases: 10. The CDR3 is 18 amino acids. Germline V gene lookup returns CDR1 MDHEN and CDR2 SYDVKM. CDR3 residues: CASSLWLAGGMGSYEQYF. As DNA, the CDR3 is TGTGCCAGCAGTTTATGGTTGGCAGGGGGCATGGGCTCCTACGAGCAGTACTTC.

The genes are TRBV7-9 and TRBJ2-1; 10 nucleotides match TRBD2. Looked up from germline, CDR1 is SEHNR and CDR2 is FQNEAQ (reference sequence). CDR3 length equals 15 residues. J lost 6 bases, V lost 8 bases, and 10 bases had no gene match. CDR3 DNA: TGTGCCAGCCTCCGGGCTAGCGGGGGCTTCAATGAGCAGTTCTTC. Its protein is CASLRASGGFNEQFF.

This sequence joins TRBV6-6 and TRBJ2-5; a possible D gene is TRBD2 (6 bases). V gave up 0 bases and J gave up 3 bases, with 11 bases separating them. This CDR3 contains 15 residues. CDR1 and CDR2 (germline): MNHNY, SVGAGI (reference sequence). CDR3 sequence reads: CASSYSIGEEETQYF. CDR3 in DNA: TGTGCCAGCAGTTACTCGATAGGGGAGGAAGAGACCCAGTACTTC.

This sequence joins TRBV5-1 and TRBJ2-7; 10 nucleotides align to TRBD1. The V gene end was trimmed by 3 bases and the J gene end by 4 bases; junction bases not matched to a gene: 4. The germline gives CDR1 SGHRS, CDR2 YFSETQ. The length of the CDR3 is 14 residues. In DNA, the CDR3 is TGCGCCAGCAGCTCAGACAGGGGGCAGTACGAGCAGTACTTC. The encoded protein is CASSSDRGQYEQYF.

The rearrangement joins TRBV6-1 to TRBJ1-6; 9 nucleotides align to TRBD1. The CDR3 covers 17 residues. V lost 0 bases and J lost 10; bases outside the gene matches: 10. Germline assignment: CDR1 MNHNS and CDR2 SASEGT. The DNA for the CDR3 is TGTGCCAGCAGTGAAGCGCCGGGACAGGGAGGTCGATCACCCCTCCACTTT. Translating it yields CASSEAPGQGGRSPLHF.

The rearrangement joins TRBV5-1 to TRBJ2-5; D uncertain. Trimming took off 2 bases at V and 1 base at J, with 6 bases between the two ends. The CDR3 totals 13 residues. Germline values: CDR1 SGHRS, CDR2 YFSETQ. The CDR3 spells CASSLTVQETQYF. CDR3 coding DNA: TGCGCCAGCAGCTTAACAGTCCAAGAGACCCAGTACTTC.

There are a few counts of this clone. V is TRBV7-9 and J is TRBJ1-1; D is uncertain. CDR3 size: 13 residues. V lost 4 bases to trimming and J lost 1 base, with 7 bases between them. Germline V gene sequence: CDR1 SEHNR, CDR2 FQNEAQ (reference sequence). The DNA for the CDR3 is TGTGCCAGCAGCTCACATACGAACACTGAAGCTTTCTTT. Translation: CASSSHTNTEAFF.

CDR3 sequence: CASSLTLARGEIFGEQYF. CDR3 in DNA: TGTGCCAGTAGTCTAACCCTAGCCCGGGGGGAGATCTTTGGCGAGCAGTACTTC. The chain has TRBV19 and TRBJ2-7; 7 nucleotides line up with TRBD2. From germline, CDR1 is LNHDA and CDR2 SQIVND (reference sequence). Trimming took 5 bases from V and 6 from J; bases not matched to a gene: 22. The CDR3 length is 18 residues. Full variable domain (missing parts from reference TRBV19 and TRBJ2-7): DGGITQSPKYLFRKEGQNVTLSCEQNLNHDAMYWYRQDPGQGLRLIYYSQIVNDFQKGDIAEGYSVSREKKESFPLTVTSAQKNPTAFYLCASSLTLARGEIFGEQYFGPGTRLTVT.

The V call is TRBV5-4, the J call TRBJ1-2; 10 bases map to TRBD1. This CDR3 has 15 amino acids. With 4 bases clipped from V and 4 bases from J, the junction kept 7 bases outside the gene matches. Germline V CDR1 and CDR2: SGHNT, YYREEE (reference sequence). This CDR3 is CASSPSTGGLYGYTF. CDR3 nucleotide sequence: TGTGCCAGCAGCCCCTCGACAGGGGGCCTCTATGGCTACACCTTC.

This clone came up a few times. This chain uses TRBV27 with TRBJ1-1; tentative D call: TRBD1 (5 bases). CDR3 length: 15 residues. Deletions cut 1 base from V and 4 bases from J, with 13 bases between. The germline V gene has CDR1 MNHEY and CDR2 SMNVEV (reference sequence). The CDR3 loop is CASSLFWGSTTEAFF. As DNA, the CDR3 is TGTGCCAGCAGTTTATTTTGGGGCTCGACCACTGAAGCTTTCTTT.

This clone occurred a few times. CDR3 DNA: TGCGCCAGCAGTGAGTTCCAGGGGGCGTACAATGAGCAGTTCTTC. It specifies CASSEFQGAYNEQFF. The gene calls are TRBV10-1 and TRBJ2-1, with 8 bases aligning to TRBD1. The germline CDR1 and CDR2 sequences are WNHNN and SYGVQD (reference sequence). This CDR3 contains 15 residues. V shed 1 base and J 4 bases; nucleotides not matched to a gene: 3.

The chain carries TRBV4-1 and TRBJ2-3; D ambiguous. Trimming left V 2 bases short and J 4 bases short, with 13 bases between. From germline, CDR1 is MGHRA and CDR2 YSYEKL. CDR3 length: 15 amino acids. CDR3 region: CASSQPTLEADTQYF. The CDR3 bases are TGCGCCAGCAGCCAACCTACCCTTGAAGCAGATACGCAGTATTTT.

J is TRBJ1-1 and V is TRBV15; possibly TRBD1 for D (5 bases). This CDR3 is 14 amino acids long. V was pared by 3 bases and J by 2 bases, with 10 bases between. CDR1 is LNHNV, CDR2 YYDKDF, per germline (reference sequence). CDR3 nucleotides: TGTGCCACCAGCAGCGTCAGGGAAAACACTGAAGCTTTCTTT. Protein sequence: CATSSVRENTEAFF.